Following are 22 T cell receptor beta chains from one sample sequenced in a study of cytomegalovirus exposure and HLA in healthy donors. PCR amplification relied on 60 Vbeta primers (plus 13 Jbeta primers). Generated by immunoSEQ multiplex PCR, the TCRdb table keeps only in-frame clones and is missing some. Here the sample spans some 150,000 clones, about three quarters being singletons. The source material was PBMCs. The receptor source for this set is a man between 40 and 49 years old in good health and CMV-seropositive.

The gene calls are TRBV2 and TRBJ1-1, with TRBD1 as a possible D gene (6 bases). The CDR3 consists of 18 residues. V was clipped by 2 bases and J by 1 base, with 20 bases between them. CDR1 is SNHLY, CDR2 FYNNEI, per germline. CDR3 sequence (DNA): TGTGCCAGCAGTGAATCTGTCAGGGGCCCGGGGGGGAACACTGAAGCTTTCTTT. Its protein product is CASSESVRGPGGNTEAFF.

The chain has TRBV10-1 and TRBJ2-1; 8 nucleotides align to TRBD2. V lost 2 bases, J lost 14 bases, and 8 bases stayed unmatched. CDR1 and CDR2 (germline): WNHNN, SYGVQD (reference sequence). This CDR3 contains 13 residues. In nucleotides, the CDR3 is TGCGCCAGCAGTGAGATATCGGGGGGGCGCAAGTTCTTC. Translation: CASSEISGGRKFF.

The chain is built from TRBV6-5 and TRBJ2-7; TRBD1 agrees at 9 bases. CDR1 is MNHEY, CDR2 SVGAGI, per germline. The ends lost 6 bases at V and 0 bases at J; junction bases unmatched: 3. The CDR3 contains 14 residues. The CDR3 DNA reads as TGTGCCAGCAGCCGGACAGGGGACTCCTACGAGCAGTACTTC. Protein sequence: CASSRTGDSYEQYF.

The CDR3 region has the DNA TGTGCCAGCATCCGACCAGGGGCGATTTACGAGCAGTACTTC. Protein product: CASIRPGAIYEQYF. The chain uses TRBV6-1 and TRBJ2-7; D might be TRBD1 (6 bases). There are 14 residues in the CDR3. V lost 7 bases and J lost 4, with 17 bases in between. Germline assignment: CDR1 MNHNS and CDR2 SASEGT.

The chain uses TRBV18 and TRBJ1-1; the D is unclear. The CDR3 runs 12 residues. Germline loops: CDR1 KGHSH, CDR2 LQKENI. V lost 4 bases to trimming and J lost 3 bases, with 6 bases between them. CDR3 nucleotide sequence: TGTGCCAGCTCACAGCAGGACACTGAAGCTTTCTTT. This encodes CASSQQDTEAFF.

The chain combines TRBV6-1 with TRBJ1-1; 7 positions match TRBD1. This CDR3 is 11 amino acids long. V was pared by 9 bases and J by 4 bases, with 2 bases of the junction left unmatched. The germline CDR1 and CDR2 sequences are MNHNS and SASEGT. The CDR3 nucleotides are TGTGCCAGTACAGGGGCCACTGAAGCTTTCTTT. Amino acid sequence: CASTGATEAFF.

This chain uses TRBV7-2 with TRBJ1-2; possibly TRBD1 for D (6 bases). Trimming shortened V by 4 bases and J by 8 bases, and 11 bases separated the two germline ends. Germline V CDR1 and CDR2: SGHTA, FQGNSA. The CDR3 is 12 amino acids. CDR3 sequence: CASSSDSWGYTF. In nucleotides, the CDR3 is TGTGCCAGCAGCTCGGACAGCTGGGGCTACACCTTC.

The chain recombines TRBV4-1 with TRBJ2-1; 11 nucleotides align to TRBD2. V lost 0 bases and J lost 3; bases outside the gene matches: 1. The CDR3 extends over 16 amino acids. Looked up from germline, CDR1 is MGHRA and CDR2 is YSYEKL. Here the CDR3 reads CASSQDGLAGYNEQFF. The CDR3 coding sequence is TGCGCCAGCAGCCAAGATGGACTAGCGGGCTACAATGAGCAGTTCTTC.

The chain links TRBV4-1 to TRBJ1-1, with D maybe TRBD1 (5 bases). The CDR3 extends over 13 amino acids. Trimming stripped 2 bases from V and 4 bases from J, with 8 bases between. Germline assignment: CDR1 MGHRA and CDR2 YSYEKL. This chain's CDR3 is CASSQRGGTEAFF. Here the CDR3 DNA reads TGCGCCAGCAGCCAACGGGGGGGCACTGAAGCTTTCTTT.

The rearrangement joins TRBV7-6 to TRBJ1-1, with 10 bases lining up with TRBD1. The CDR3 sequence is 18 residues long. CDR1 SGHVS and CDR2 FNYEAQ come from the germline V gene. With 3 bases clipped from V and 0 bases from J, the junction kept 10 bases outside the gene matches. The CDR3 sequence: CASSLSSGTGVMNTEAFF. CDR3 coding DNA: TGTGCCAGCAGCTTGAGCTCCGGGACAGGGGTCATGAACACTGAAGCTTTCTTT.

This chain joins TRBV14 and TRBJ2-1; perhaps TRBD2 as D (7 bases). CDR1 is SGHDN, CDR2 FVKESK, per germline. This CDR3 region has 15 residues. Trimming stripped 0 bases from V and 3 bases from J, with 9 bases between. CDR3 bases: TGTGCCAGCAGCCAAGATAGGGGGGGCTACAATGAGCAGTTCTTC. Its translation is CASSQDRGGYNEQFF.

The chain combines TRBV18 with TRBJ2-3; 8 bases line up with TRBD2. From germline, CDR1 is KGHSH and CDR2 LQKENI. The trim removed 0 bases at V and 4 bases at J, leaving 12 bases unmatched. The CDR3 runs to 18 residues. This CDR3 is CASSPPRASAGGPDTQYF. CDR3 DNA sequence: TGTGCCAGCTCACCACCGAGGGCTTCGGCGGGAGGACCAGATACGCAGTATTTT.

The V call is TRBV5-1, the J call TRBJ2-2; D is uncertain. Judging by the DNA end, TRBJ1-3 fits better; the J call may be wrong. Germline V lookup: CDR1 SGHRS, CDR2 YFSETQ. The CDR3 sequence is 15 residues long. CDR3 sequence: CASSLPGEAGNTIYF. The DNA for the CDR3 is TGCGCCAGCAGCTTACCCGGGGAGGCTGGAAACACCATATATTTT.

The V gene is TRBV6-6, the J gene TRBJ2-2; D ambiguous. The CDR3 contains 14 residues. V lost 4 bases, J lost 3 bases, and 9 bases lay in between. Germline values: CDR1 MNHNY, CDR2 SVGAGI (reference sequence). The CDR3 loop is CASSSPVDTGELFF. The CDR3 DNA follows: TGTGCCAGCAGTTCCCCAGTGGACACCGGGGAGCTGTTTTTT.

This clone turned up a few times. The chain uses TRBV19 and TRBJ2-7, with a tentative D call TRBD2 (6 bases). Per the germline V gene, CDR1 is LNHDA and CDR2 is SQIVND (reference sequence). The CDR3 covers 14 residues. Trimming stripped 2 bases from V and 0 bases from J, with 8 bases between. This CDR3 is CASSISGFSYEQYF. CDR3 in DNA: TGTGCCAGTAGTATAAGCGGGTTCTCCTACGAGCAGTACTTC.

V and J are TRBV7-9 and TRBJ1-4; D unresolved. The CDR3 runs 15 residues. Trimming took off 4 bases at V and 2 bases at J, with 11 bases between the two ends. CDR1 and CDR2 from the germline V gene are SEHNR and FQNEAQ (reference sequence). CDR3 residues: CASSSLRNTNEKLFF. The CDR3 DNA sequence: TGTGCCAGCAGCTCCCTCAGAAATACTAATGAAAAACTGTTTTTT.

The genes are TRBV7-2 and TRBJ2-5, with TRBD1 matching over 9 bases. The CDR3 runs to 15 residues. The V and J ends lost 5 bases and 4 bases, in that order; junction bases with no gene match: 8. CDR1 and CDR2 from the germline V gene are SGHTA and FQGNSA. The CDR3 reads CASSTTQGAGETQYF. CDR3 DNA: TGTGCCAGCAGCACCACACAGGGGGCGGGAGAGACCCAGTACTTC.

The genes are TRBV2 and TRBJ2-5; D not resolved. The V and J ends lost 2 bases and 11 bases respectively, with 9 bases between them. The CDR3 has 11 amino acids. CDR1 is SNHLY and CDR2 is FYNNEI in the germline V gene. The CDR3 protein is CASSETRRQYF. DNA of the CDR3: TGTGCCAGCAGTGAAACCCGCAGGCAGTACTTC.

This clone has more than one count but fewer than ten. The rearrangement links TRBV7-9 to TRBJ1-1; TRBD1 might be the D (6 bases). CDR1 is SEHNR and CDR2 is FQNEAQ in the germline V gene (reference sequence). V was trimmed by 6 bases and J by 7 bases, leaving 9 bases between them. This CDR3 comprises 11 residues. In DNA form, the CDR3 reads TGTGCCAGCAGGGACAGCCTTGAAGCTTTCTTT. Translated: CASRDSLEAFF. Combining the CDR3 with reference TRBV7-9 and TRBJ1-1 gives the whole variable domain DTGVSQNPRHKITKRGQNVTFRCDPISEHNRLYWYRQTLGQGPEFLTYFQNEAQLEKSRLLSDRFSAERPKGSFSTLEIQRTEQGDSAMYLCASRDSLEAFFGQGTRLTVV.

This chain joins TRBV4-2 and TRBJ2-5, with 8 bases identical to TRBD2. Germline CDR1 is LGHNA and CDR2 is YNFKEQ. Trimming removed 4 bases from V and 4 bases from J; junction bases left unmatched: 11. There are 16 residues in the CDR3. CDR3 sequence reads: CASSPAGAGGLETQYF. As DNA, the CDR3 is TGTGCCAGCAGCCCGGCGGGTGCGGGGGGCTTAGAGACCCAGTACTTC.

There are a few counts of this clone. J is TRBJ1-3 and V is TRBV4-3; possible D gene TRBD1, 6 bases. V was shortened by 3 bases and J by 2 bases, with 11 bases between the two germline ends. The CDR3 spans 15 residues. Germline V gene sequence: CDR1 LGHNA, CDR2 YSLEER. The CDR3 DNA follows: TGCGCCAGCAGCCACCGGGGGGCTGCTGGAAACACCATATATTTT. This codes for CASSHRGAAGNTIYF.

The gene calls are TRBV19 and TRBJ1-5; tentatively, D is TRBD1 (5 bases). The length of the CDR3 is 17 residues. Germline CDR1 is LNHDA and CDR2 is SQIVND (reference sequence). V lost 6 bases and J lost 0, with 18 bases in between. The CDR3 here is CASRMGGVRDSNQPQHF. CDR3 sequence (DNA): TGTGCCAGTAGAATGGGGGGGGTGAGAGATAGCAATCAGCCCCAGCATTTT.